What follows is one T cell receptor (beta chain) and its context. What this receptor recognizes is not known. Per-base qualities were not stored, and no clone one base away is much larger. The entry originates in a study of blood T cell repertoires in COVID-19 (dated by TCRdb to about 2020). Context from the whole study: Samples from collaborators originated in the United States, Italy and Spain and spanned both the acute and convalescent phases of COVID-19. A freely available public database, intended as a resource for researchers studying the immune response to SARS-CoV-2, is where the repertoires were released. The material from the prospective study consisted of cDNA or gDNA derived from T cells, B-cell-depleted T cells, or PBMCs. The samples were drawn from two sources: the first 160 participants of the ongoing ImmuneRACE study, and about 1,300 subjects contributed by 6 global collaborators. The dataset comprised deeply sampled blood TCRbeta repertoires from subjects exposed to, actively infected with, or recovered from COVID-19. HLA class I and class II types, where available, came from metadata supplied by the sample provider rather than from assay-based typing. Nearly every sample came with metadata listing a de-identified subject ID, COVID-19 status, age in years and sex.

TCRbeta CDR3 regions were amplified from genomic DNA using the immunoSEQ Assay, a bias-controlled multiplex PCR. As for the original processing: The number of nucleated cells in each sample was estimated from the amplification of reference gene primers within the assay. To quantify the absolute abundance of each unique TCRbeta CDR3 rearrangement, sequence reads were collapsed and filtered. For each sample, productive Simpson clonality was calculated as the square root of Simpson's diversity index across productive rearrangements. Held by TCRdb, this immuneACCESS table contains in-frame sequences only and omits some clones. Under half of the omission traces to an unresolved V gene where checked; the cause of the rest is unknown. Clone size and V and J calls were adopted from that table, with D and trimming inferred from the DNA. Present in this sample are some 70,000 clones, around four fifths of which were seen just once. Less than 2% of the sample comes from the top ten.

Findings and caveats that apply to the study as a whole: The amount of clinical and demographic metadata varied by source and participant and was provided uncurated.

Each collaborating institution followed its own protocols to collect whole blood in K2EDTA tubes. For TCRbeta analysis, collaborators shipped samples in one of three forms: frozen whole blood, isolated PBMCs, or DNA extracted from either of those sample types. This clonotype originated in a woman aged 55-69 years with acute or convalescent COVID-19. The sample was peripheral blood.

The CDR3: CASSRKLVGETQYF. The nucleotide sequence reads TGTGCCAGCAGTCGTAAACTAGTTGGAGAGACCCAGTACTTC. The chain is encoded by TRBV7-9 joined to TRBJ2-5; the D gene is perhaps TRBD2, on 5 matching bases. In the germline V gene (reference sequence), CDR1 corresponds to SEHNR and CDR2 to FQNEAQ. V loses 6 bases of germline sequence and J loses 4 bases, and the interval between the two ends is 15 bases. The CDR3 runs 14 residues from the cysteine to the phenylalanine. The sequence is cut down to CDR3 DNA, 42 bases in frame from base 1.